This T cell receptor (beta chain) was identified during a study of blood T cell repertoires in COVID-19. Study overall: Collection of acute and convalescent COVID-19 samples took place in the United States, Italy and Spain.

Profiled with immunoSEQ multiplex PCR; TCRdb holds only in-frame clones, not every one. The sample includes approximately 140,000 clones, 70% to 85% seen only once; the top ten take approximately 18%. J lost 5 bases, V lost 5 bases, and 5 bases had no gene match. CDR3 length equals 13 residues. The germline V gene encodes CDR1 MNHNY and CDR2 SVGAGI (reference sequence). This TCR came from a woman older than 75 with acute or convalescent COVID-19. Specimen: peripheral blood. The V and J genes are TRBV6-6 and TRBJ2-5, with 7 nucleotides matching TRBD2. The CDR3 spells CASSRLGGETQYF. DNA for the CDR3: TGTGCCAGCAGTCGCCTGGGGGGGGAGACCCAGTACTTC.